This is a list of T cell receptor beta chains from one sample in a study of blood T cells in healthy people across ages. MiXCR, applied by TCRdb to the 5' RACE reads, yields one record per CDR3 protein. Of 1.5 million to 2 million distinct CDR3 sequences listed, 25% to 30% are singletons. Sequencing was performed on blood. Receptors were obtained from a woman aged 25 to 39 in good health. The CDR3 runs from the conserved cysteine through the conserved F or W. The order of the fields is V gene, J gene, CDR3 protein.

>TRBV6-1|TRBJ1-5
CASSELPGLLNQPQHF
>TRBV5-1|TRBJ2-3
CASSLAELAGDYTQYF
>TRBV10-3|TRBJ1-2
CAISGDRVGYGYTF
>TRBV20-1|TRBJ2-3
CSARGTSLADTQYF
>TRBV12-5|TRBJ2-1
CASGVDGSSYNEQFF
>TRBV29-1|TRBJ2-1
CSAQEVAGNEQFF
>TRBV29-1|TRBJ2-1
CSVAGDSEGNERFF
>TRBV10-3|TRBJ2-2
CAISFTVLLAANTGELFF
>TRBV25-1|TRBJ2-1
CASSDAPGQGANEQFF
>TRBV6-1|TRBJ2-6
CASRDPGQGMSGANVLTF
>TRBV5-1|TRBJ2-7
CASSFTGVYEQYF